Below, 20 T cell receptor beta chains from the same sample are listed, as sequenced in a study of post-analysis software for immune sequencing data. Unique molecular identifiers tagged the TCR beta cDNA libraries. TCRdb fed the PCR reads into MiXCR, producing one record per CDR3 protein. The sample shows 450,000 to 650,000 distinct CDR3 sequences, 44% of them seen only once. Study findings and constraints: When patients were compared with controls, a handful of TRBV segments were more frequent, TRBV5-6, TRBV5-1 and TRBV20-1 among them.

These receptors lack a known antigen. Specimen: blood. These TCRs come from a girl under 18 with multiple sclerosis.

The table lists this clonotype with a few counts. The chain recombines TRBV29-1 with TRBJ1-2, with 7 bases aligning to TRBD1. The V segment lost 6 bases and the J segment 5 bases; nucleotides outside the gene matches: 9. The CDR3 consists of 13 residues. Germline V gene lookup returns CDR1 SQVTM and CDR2 ANQGSEA. CDR3 bases: TGCAGCGTCCTGACAGGGAAGGAATATGGCTACACCTTC. Its translation: CSVLTGKEYGYTF.

The chain recombines TRBV4-2 with TRBJ1-4, with TRBD1 matching over 7 bases. Per the germline V gene, CDR1 is LGHNA and CDR2 is YNFKEQ. V was pared by 1 base and J by 5 bases, with 7 bases of the junction left unmatched. The CDR3 has 16 amino acids. CDR3 sequence reads: CASSQGRGYTNEKLFF. The CDR3 bases are TGTGCCAGCAGCCAAGGCAGGGGGTATACGAATGAAAAACTGTTTTTT.

This clonotype has more than one count but fewer than ten. The chain couples TRBV6-6 to TRBJ2-6; D is undetermined. Germline-derived CDR1 and CDR2 are MNHNY and SVGAGI (reference sequence). The CDR3 sequence is 15 residues long. V lost 5 bases and J 0 bases, leaving 8 bases between the germline ends. The CDR3 DNA reads TGTGCCAGCAGTCCGCGGTTCTCTGGGGCCAACGTCCTGACTTTC. Its translation: CASSPRFSGANVLTF.

There are a few counts of this clonotype. V is TRBV5-6 and J is TRBJ1-5; weak D call: TRBD1 (6 bases). Germline V gene data show CDR1 as SGHDT and CDR2 as YYEEEE. The CDR3 is 16 residues long. Trimming took 1 base from V and 9 from J, leaving 20 bases between them. The CDR3 coding sequence is TGTGCCAGCAGCTTGACTGCAGGGGCTCGTTTGGGGCCCCAGCATTTT. Translating it yields CASSLTAGARLGPQHF.

The chain employs TRBV5-1 and TRBJ2-5; 10 nucleotides align to TRBD2. Germline lookup yields CDR1 SGHRS and CDR2 YFSETQ. The V and J ends lost 1 base and 3 bases, in that order; junction bases with no gene match: 3. The length of the CDR3 is 15 residues. The DNA for the CDR3 is TGCGCCAGCAGCTTGAGTACTAGCGGGGAAGAGACCCAGTACTTC. It codes for CASSLSTSGEETQYF.

The chain joins TRBV11-3 to TRBJ2-5; TRBD2 agrees at 9 bases. The germline gives CDR1 SGHNT, CDR2 YENEEA. This CDR3 contains 15 residues. J lost 4 bases, V lost 5 bases, and 8 bases had no gene match. The chain's CDR3 is CASSQKFSGRETQYF. CDR3 coding DNA: TGTGCCAGCAGCCAAAAATTTAGCGGGAGAGAGACCCAGTACTTC. The full variable domain, rest sourced from reference TRBV11-3 and TRBJ2-5, is EAGVVQSPRYKIIEKKQPVAFWCNPISGHNTLYWYLQNLGQGPELLIRYENEEAVDDSQLPKDRFSAERLKGVDSTLKIQPAELGDSAVYLCASSQKFSGRETQYFGPGTRLLVL.

The genes are TRBV12-3 or TRBV12-4 and TRBJ2-5; D is ambiguous. Trimming stripped 5 bases from V and 5 bases from J, with 6 bases between. The CDR3 runs 11 residues. The DNA of the CDR3 is TGTGCCAGCAGTATTTGGGAGACCCAGTACTTC. It is translated as CASSIWETQYF.

This chain joins TRBV30 and TRBJ2-1; TRBD1 is a possible D gene (5 bases). Germline CDR1 GTSNPN, CDR2 SVGIG (reference sequence). The CDR3 is made up of 12 amino acids. With 7 bases removed from V and 6 bases from J, the gap between germline ends came to 13 bases. CDR3 in DNA: TGTGCCTCTCCGAGACAGAGCAATGAGCAGTTCTTC. Encoded protein: CASPRQSNEQFF.

V is TRBV11-3 and J is TRBJ2-1; TRBD2 might be the D (7 bases). The length of the CDR3 is 15 residues. With 5 bases removed from V and 2 bases from J, the gap between germline ends came to 13 bases. Germline loops: CDR1 SGHNT, CDR2 YENEEA. CDR3 DNA sequence: TGTGCCAGCAGCCCAAGGGGGACTACCTACAATGAGCAGTTCTTC. The encoded protein is CASSPRGTTYNEQFF.

This clonotype has only one observation. The chain recombines TRBV2 with TRBJ2-5; D is tentatively TRBD1 or TRBD2 (6 bases each). The J call may be faulty, since TRBJ2-7 better matches the DNA end. CDR1 is SNHLY and CDR2 is FYNNEI in the germline V gene. This CDR3 has 17 residues. CDR3 amino acids: CASRTPTHMEGAYEQYF. The CDR3 DNA sequence: TGTGCCAGCAGGACCCCGACCCATATGGAGGGGGCCTACGAGCAGTACTTC.

This clonotype was seen once. The chain joins TRBV5-1 to TRBJ1-1; D unclear. V lost 5 bases, J lost 4 bases, and 15 bases lay in between. The CDR3 contains 14 residues. CDR1 is SGHRS, CDR2 YFSETQ, per germline. The CDR3, as DNA: TGCGCCAGCAGATATCAAGACGGGATCACTGAAGCTTTCTTT. The encoded protein is CASRYQDGITEAFF.

This clonotype occurred a few times. The chain combines TRBV29-1 with TRBJ1-1; possible D gene TRBD1, 6 bases. Trimming pared 4 bases from V and 5 bases from J, leaving 20 bases between. In germline, CDR1 is SQVTM, CDR2 ANQGSEA. CDR3 length: 15 residues. The CDR3: CSVGFRGLVGTEAFF. The CDR3 nucleotides read TGCAGCGTTGGTTTCAGGGGTCTGGTGGGGACTGAAGCTTTCTTT.

V and J are TRBV7-2 and TRBJ2-1, with D possibly being TRBD1 (6 bases). Germline CDR1 and CDR2: SGHTA and FQGNSA. Trimming cost V 3 bases and J 4 bases, with 16 bases left between them. The CDR3 covers 16 residues. CDR3 protein: CASSLRASTGYNEQFF. The DNA for the CDR3 is TGTGCCAGCAGCTTGCGGGCTTCGACAGGATACAATGAGCAGTTCTTC.

This clonotype was observed a few times. The chain combines TRBV11-2 with TRBJ2-3; no clear D. From germline, CDR1 is SGHAT and CDR2 FQNNGV. The germline V and J ends were trimmed by 5 bases and 7 bases, with 10 bases remaining between them. The CDR3 is made up of 12 amino acids. In nucleotides, the CDR3 is TGTGCCAGCAGCGGTCCCTCAAATACGCAGTATTTT. Amino acids: CASSGPSNTQYF.

A few counts support this clonotype. The rearrangement joins TRBV11-2 to TRBJ2-4; D unclear. The V gene lost 0 bases and the J gene lost 1 base, with 10 bases spanning the gap. This CDR3 spans 16 amino acids. Per germline, CDR1 SGHAT and CDR2 FQNNGV. The CDR3 loop reads CASSLEPRKAKNIQYF. CDR3 sequence (DNA): TGTGCCAGCAGCTTAGAACCCAGAAAGGCCAAAAACATTCAGTACTTC.

This clonotype was found a few times. The chain carries TRBV24-1 and TRBJ2-5, with TRBD1 matching 8 bases. The CDR3 runs 15 residues. V dropped 2 bases and J dropped 2; count of bases not matched to a gene: 3. Germline loops: CDR1 KGHDR, CDR2 SFDVKD. CDR3 residues: CATSDYGQGQETQYF. The CDR3 bases are TGTGCCACCAGTGATTACGGACAGGGACAAGAGACCCAGTACTTC.

This chain joins TRBV7-2 and TRBJ2-3; D gene unclear. CDR1 is SGHTA and CDR2 is FQGNSA in the germline V gene. There are 11 residues in the CDR3. V shed 5 bases and J shed 8 bases, with 8 bases lying between them. CDR3 sequence reads: CASSPSATQYF. CDR3 DNA sequence: TGTGCCAGCAGCCCCTCCGCTACGCAGTATTTT. Looking up the rest from reference TRBV7-2 and TRBJ2-3 gives the full variable domain: GAGVSQSPSNKVTEKGKDVELRCDPISGHTALYWYRQSLGQGLEFLIYFQGNSAPDKSGLPSDRFSAERTGGSVSTLTIQRTQQEDSAVYLCASSPSATQYFGPGTRLTVL.

As DNA, the CDR3 is TGTGCCAGCAGCTCCAAGGGACTAGCGGGAGAGTCCTACAATGAGCAGTTCTTC. It is translated as CASSSKGLAGESYNEQFF. J is TRBJ2-1 and V is TRBV7-9; 14 bases align to TRBD2. Germline V lookup: CDR1 SEHNR, CDR2 FQNEAQ (reference sequence). CDR3 length: 18 amino acids. With 4 bases clipped from V and 1 base from J, the junction kept 6 bases outside the gene matches. Full variable domain (missing parts from reference TRBV7-9 and TRBJ2-1): DTGVSQNPRHKITKRGQNVTFRCDPISEHNRLYWYRQTLGQGPEFLTYFQNEAQLEKSRLLSDRFSAERPKGSFSTLEIQRTEQGDSAMYLCASSSKGLAGESYNEQFFGPGTRLTVL.

This clonotype was counted between two and nine times. The chain employs TRBV6-6 and TRBJ2-1; D is perhaps TRBD1 (7 bases). V lost 2 bases and J lost 11, with 13 bases in between. Germline CDR1 and CDR2: MNHNY and SVGAGI (reference sequence). This CDR3 is built from 13 residues. The CDR3 sequence is CASSYQGGGQQFF. CDR3 sequence (DNA): TGTGCCAGCAGTTACCAGGGGGGCGGGCAGCAGTTCTTC.

This chain links TRBV4-2 with TRBJ2-1; 9 bases are shared with TRBD2. Trimming took 0 bases from V and 6 from J; bases not matched to a gene: 6. The CDR3 has 16 amino acids. In germline, CDR1 is LGHNA, CDR2 YNFKEQ. CDR3 residues: CASSQDFGGGANEQFF. CDR3 DNA: TGTGCCAGCAGCCAAGATTTCGGCGGGGGGGCCAATGAGCAGTTCTTC.